Following are 32 T cell receptor beta chains from one sample sequenced in a study of blood T cell repertoires in COVID-19. Profiling relied on immunoSEQ multiplex PCR, and the TCRdb table lists in-frame clones only, not all of them. The sample has 45,000 to 60,000 clones; around 84% are singletons. The material sequenced was peripheral blood. Receptors were obtained from a man between 65 and 80 years old with active COVID-19.

This sequence joins TRBV11-3 and TRBJ1-1; 8 nucleotides agree with TRBD1. V was pared by 8 bases and J by 1 base, with 9 bases of the junction left unmatched. In germline, CDR1 is SGHNT, CDR2 YENEEA. The CDR3 sequence is 15 residues long. In DNA, the CDR3 is TGTGCCAGCCAGGGTTGGCAGGGGGCGAACACTGAAGCTTTCTTT. Protein product: CASQGWQGANTEAFF.

The V gene is TRBV9, the J gene TRBJ1-1; 10 bases match TRBD1. After removal of 3 bases from V and 3 bases from J, the junction contained 5 bases not matched to a gene. The CDR3 runs 15 residues. Germline values: CDR1 SGDLS, CDR2 YYNGEE. The CDR3 is CASSATGGRDTEAFF. The DNA of the CDR3 is TGTGCCAGCAGCGCGACAGGGGGCAGGGACACTGAAGCTTTCTTT.

The V gene is TRBV6-5, the J gene TRBJ1-2, with 10 nucleotides matching TRBD1. CDR1 is MNHEY and CDR2 is SVGAGI in the germline V gene. The length of the CDR3 is 14 residues. Trimming took 6 bases from V and 8 from J; bases not matched to a gene: 9. The CDR3, as DNA: TGTGCCAGCAGCTTTAGACAGGGGGCACGGGGCTACACCTTC. It specifies CASSFRQGARGYTF.

This sequence joins TRBV5-1 and TRBJ1-2; D is unresolved. Germline values: CDR1 SGHRS, CDR2 YFSETQ. The CDR3 has 13 residues. V was trimmed by 0 bases and J by 4 bases, leaving 7 bases between them. CDR3 protein: CASSLEAGYGYTF. The CDR3 DNA is TGCGCCAGCAGCTTGGAGGCAGGCTATGGCTACACCTTC.

The rearrangement uses TRBV19 and TRBJ1-2; 8 nucleotides align to TRBD1. V was clipped by 5 bases and J by 2 bases; unmatched bases: 4. The CDR3 runs 14 residues. Looked up from germline, CDR1 is LNHDA and CDR2 is SQIVND (reference sequence). CDR3 amino acids: CASSPRTGNYGYTF. CDR3 coding DNA: TGTGCCAGTAGTCCCCGGACAGGGAACTATGGCTACACCTTC.

The rearrangement uses TRBV29-1 and TRBJ2-1; the match to TRBD1 covers 8 bases. With V trimmed by 7 bases and J by 9 bases, 20 bases remained unmatched. In germline, CDR1 is SQVTM, CDR2 ANQGSEA. The CDR3 runs to 16 residues. For the CDR3, the DNA is TGCAGCGCTACCTTACCGATCCGGGACAGGTCTGGTGAGCAGTTCTTC. Translation gives CSATLPIRDRSGEQFF.

The chain couples TRBV5-1 to TRBJ2-7, with 9 bases identical to TRBD2. Looked up from germline, CDR1 is SGHRS and CDR2 is YFSETQ. Trimming cost V 4 bases and J 1 base; bases outside gene matches: 6. The CDR3 sequence is 15 residues long. CDR3 region: CASSTAAGGSYEQYF. In nucleotides, the CDR3 is TGCGCCAGCAGCACCGCGGCGGGGGGGTCCTACGAGCAGTACTTC.

The CDR3: CATSDVTGFDGYTF. As DNA, the CDR3 is TGTGCCACCAGTGATGTAACAGGCTTCGATGGCTACACCTTC. The chain couples TRBV24-1 to TRBJ1-2; D may be TRBD1 (5 bases). Looked up from germline, CDR1 is KGHDR and CDR2 is SFDVKD. The V gene lost 3 bases and the J gene lost 6 bases, with 13 bases spanning the gap. The CDR3 covers 14 residues.

This chain uses TRBV2 with TRBJ1-1; the D is unclear. The CDR3 runs 18 residues. Trimming pared 2 bases from V and 0 bases from J, leaving 19 bases between. Germline V gives CDR1 SNHLY, CDR2 FYNNEI. For the CDR3, the DNA is TGTGCCAGCAGTGAATTGGGCGAGGGCTCTAGTATGAACACTGAAGCTTTCTTT. Translation gives CASSELGEGSSMNTEAFF.

The chain is built from TRBV11-3 and TRBJ2-3; D gene unclear. Germline CDR1 is SGHNT and CDR2 is YENEEA. The CDR3 runs 16 residues. The V gene lost 1 base and the J gene lost 4 bases, with 15 bases spanning the gap. The CDR3 coding sequence is TGTGCCAGCAGCTTAGTCTCCGCCCTAGTCGCAGATACGCAGTATTTT. Its translation is CASSLVSALVADTQYF.

By sample fraction, this clone is medium-sized (0.01 to 0.1%). The CDR3 DNA is TGTGCCACCAGCAGAGATCACGCAGGCACTGAAGCTTTCTTT. Translation gives CATSRDHAGTEAFF. J is TRBJ1-1 and V is TRBV15; D gene uncertain. Trimming cost V 0 bases and J 4 bases, with 9 bases left between them. The CDR3 length is 14 residues. Germline V gene lookup returns CDR1 LNHNV and CDR2 YYDKDF (reference sequence).

The V call is TRBV27, the J call TRBJ2-2; TRBD2 is a possible D gene (5 bases). The V and J ends lost 3 bases and 4 bases respectively, with 12 bases between them. Germline V gene lookup returns CDR1 MNHEY and CDR2 SMNVEV (reference sequence). The CDR3 is 15 amino acids. The CDR3 nucleotides read TGTGCCAGCAGTTTGGCCCTCGGGGTCACCGGGGAGCTGTTTTTT. This encodes CASSLALGVTGELFF.

This clone came up once. The sample contains more than one DNA sequence encoding this CDR3. The chain couples TRBV21-1 to TRBJ2-6; the table's D gene call, TRBD2, was not cross checked with the DNA. TRBV21-1 is assigned pseudogene status. The CDR3 loop spans 17 amino acids. The CDR3 spells CASSNGSGGAGANVLTF. CDR3 DNA: TGTGCCAGCAGCAATGGGTCGGGGGGAGCTGGGGCCAACGTCCTGACTTTC.

The chain recombines TRBV6-1 with TRBJ2-3; 10 bases are a match to TRBD2. Germline assignment: CDR1 MNHNS and CDR2 SASEGT. Germline trimming cut 2 bases from V and 2 bases from J; bases unmatched to any gene: 1. CDR3 size: 15 residues. CDR3 sequence: CASSELAGATDTQYF. The CDR3 DNA follows: TGTGCCAGCAGTGAACTAGCGGGGGCCACAGATACGCAGTATTTT.

The chain links TRBV5-1 to TRBJ2-1; 7 nucleotides match TRBD1. CDR3 length: 14 residues. CDR1 is SGHRS, CDR2 YFSETQ, per germline. Losses at the gene ends were 7 bases for V and 4 bases for J; bases not matched to a gene: 8. The CDR3 spells CASRPGQNYNEQFF. The CDR3 region has the DNA TGCGCCAGCCGACCGGGACAGAATTACAATGAGCAGTTCTTC.

V gene TRBV28 combines with J gene TRBJ1-2, with 8 positions matching TRBD1. V gave up 3 bases and J gave up 7 bases; unmatched junction bases: 4. The CDR3 totals 13 residues. Germline CDR1 MDHEN, CDR2 SYDVKM. In DNA, the CDR3 is TGTGCCAGCAGTTTCTCACAGGGGGGTGGCTACACCTTC. Its protein product is CASSFSQGGGYTF.

V gene TRBV11-1 combines with J gene TRBJ2-1; tentatively, D is TRBD1 (5 bases). The ends were cut back, 6 bases at V and 5 bases at J, with 17 bases in the middle. There are 15 residues in the CDR3. Looked up from germline, CDR1 is SGHAT and CDR2 is FQDESV (reference sequence). The CDR3 bases are TGTGCCAGCAGTCCCCCAGGGCTACACGACAATGAGCAGTTCTTC. As protein: CASSPPGLHDNEQFF.

The chain links TRBV21-1 to TRBJ2-7; TRBD1, the table's D call, was not compared with the DNA. TRBV21-1 is noted as a pseudogene. The CDR3 runs to 14 residues. The CDR3 DNA reads as TGTGCCAGCAGCCCCGACAGGGGCTCCTACGAGCAGTACTTC. Protein product: CASSPDRGSYEQYF.

The V and J genes are TRBV28 and TRBJ1-2; a possible D gene is TRBD1 (6 bases). Between the trimmed V and J ends, which lost 7 bases and 0 bases, there was a span of 12 bases. Germline V gene data show CDR1 as MDHEN and CDR2 as SYDVKM. The CDR3 totals 14 residues. The CDR3 loop reads CASTRGRANYGYTF. The CDR3 DNA is TGTGCCAGCACCAGGGGCAGAGCTAACTATGGCTACACCTTC.

The V and J genes are TRBV2 and TRBJ2-3, with D perhaps matching TRBD1 (6 bases). Trimming removed 6 bases at V and 0 bases at J, with 13 bases between. CDR1 is SNHLY, CDR2 FYNNEI, per germline. This CDR3 spans 15 amino acids. CDR3 in amino acids: CASSGTGISTDTQYF. The CDR3 coding sequence is TGTGCCAGCAGCGGAACAGGGATTAGCACAGATACGCAGTATTTT.

The chain couples TRBV6-5 to TRBJ2-1, with 8 nucleotides matching TRBD1. The CDR3 has 16 residues. CDR1 is MNHEY and CDR2 is SVGAGI in the germline V gene. J lost 4 bases, V lost 4 bases, and 9 bases had no gene match. CDR3 sequence reads: CASSSDRGPNYNEQFF. The CDR3 region has the DNA TGTGCCAGCAGTTCCGACAGGGGCCCAAATTACAATGAGCAGTTCTTC.

This chain connects TRBV5-6 to TRBJ1-6; no clear D gene. Between the trimmed V and J ends, which lost 4 bases and 10 bases, there was a span of 18 bases. The CDR3 covers 15 residues. Germline V CDR1 and CDR2: SGHDT, YYEEEE. DNA for the CDR3: TGTGCCAGCAGCACACCGGGAACAACAAGGTCACCCCTCCACTTT. Amino acid sequence: CASSTPGTTRSPLHF.

The rearrangement uses TRBV9 and TRBJ1-1, with TRBD1 matching over 12 bases. Germline loops: CDR1 SGDLS, CDR2 YYNGEE. J was trimmed by 5 bases and V by 0 bases; bases with no gene match: 5. The CDR3 contains 16 residues. CDR3 in amino acids: CASSVAGQGAGTEAFF. CDR3 nucleotides: TGTGCCAGCAGCGTAGCGGGACAGGGGGCAGGAACTGAAGCTTTCTTT.

This clone was seen more than once but under ten times. J is TRBJ2-2 and V is TRBV5-1; TRBD1 matches at 7 bases. This CDR3 has 15 residues. V lost 4 bases to trimming and J lost 4 bases; unmatched junction nucleotides: 7. CDR1 SGHRS and CDR2 YFSETQ come from the germline V gene. Here the CDR3 reads CASSNQGGTTGELFF. For the CDR3, the DNA is TGCGCCAGCAGCAATCAAGGGGGCACCACCGGGGAGCTGTTTTTT.

V usage is TRBV2 and J usage is TRBJ1-2; D remains ambiguous. Germline V gene data show CDR1 as SNHLY and CDR2 as FYNNEI. The CDR3 contains 19 residues. V lost 0 bases to trimming and J lost 5 bases, with 25 bases between them. CDR3: CASSEARLERGNVIYGYTF. CDR3 nucleotide sequence: TGTGCCAGCAGTGAAGCGCGGTTGGAGCGGGGTAACGTTATATATGGCTACACCTTC.

V is TRBV18 and J is TRBJ1-5, with D possibly being TRBD1 (5 bases). From germline, CDR1 is KGHSH and CDR2 LQKENI. The CDR3 covers 14 residues. The V end lost 2 bases, the J end lost 5 bases, and 10 bases lay between the germline ends. The chain's CDR3 is CASSPKTGDQPQHF. The CDR3 DNA reads as TGTGCCAGCTCACCAAAGACGGGGGATCAGCCCCAGCATTTT.

This chain links TRBV5-1 with TRBJ2-1; a possible D gene is TRBD1 (6 bases). Germline-derived CDR1 and CDR2 are SGHRS and YFSETQ. This CDR3 spans 16 amino acids. The V end was cut by 5 bases, the J end by 8 bases, with 23 bases between. CDR3 protein: CASRTQTRGRGDEQFF. For the CDR3, the DNA is TGCGCCAGCAGAACCCAGACCAGGGGCCGTGGGGATGAGCAGTTCTTC.

This clone was counted once. The CDR3 region has the DNA TGTGCCAGCAGTTATGTATCTTCGGGGCAAGAGACCCAGTACTTC. Translated, it gives CASSYVSSGQETQYF. V gene TRBV6-2 or TRBV6-3 combines with J gene TRBJ2-5, with a weak D call TRBD2 (5 bases). The CDR3 consists of 15 residues. From germline, CDR1 is MNHEY and CDR2 SVGEGT. Trimming took 3 bases from V and 2 from J, leaving 13 bases between them.

The chain employs TRBV5-6 and TRBJ2-7, with 9 positions matching TRBD1. J was trimmed by 3 bases and V by 2 bases; bases with no gene match: 3. This CDR3 has 14 residues. In germline, CDR1 is SGHDT, CDR2 YYEEEE. The CDR3 here is CASSFQTGGYEQYF. For the CDR3, the DNA is TGTGCCAGCAGCTTCCAGACAGGGGGCTACGAGCAGTACTTC.

The V call is TRBV25-1, the J call TRBJ2-7; 7 bases fit TRBD1. This CDR3 contains 14 residues. J was trimmed by 0 bases and V by 6 bases; bases with no gene match: 5. Germline loops: CDR1 MGHDK, CDR2 SYGVNS. This chain's CDR3 is CASRGQGVSYEQYF. The CDR3 nucleotides are TGTGCCAGCAGGGGTCAGGGGGTCTCCTACGAGCAGTACTTC.

In regard to this clone: The junction shows a germline mismatch at one end, possibly a read error. The V gene is TRBV19, the J gene TRBJ1-5; D unclear. Germline CDR1 is LNHDA and CDR2 is SQIVND (reference sequence). This CDR3 spans 15 amino acids. The CDR3 DNA sequence: TGTGCCAGTAGGACCCATGTGGCTAGCACTCAGCCCCAGCATTTT. It specifies CASRTHVASTQPQHF.

The J gene is TRBJ2-7, the V gene TRBV9; D is unclear. The CDR3 consists of 14 residues. The V end was cut by 3 bases, the J end by 2 bases, with 12 bases between. Germline V gene lookup returns CDR1 SGDLS and CDR2 YYNGEE. The CDR3 sequence is CASSAAGSTYEQYF. The CDR3 region has the DNA TGTGCCAGCAGCGCCGCAGGCTCAACCTACGAGCAGTACTTC.